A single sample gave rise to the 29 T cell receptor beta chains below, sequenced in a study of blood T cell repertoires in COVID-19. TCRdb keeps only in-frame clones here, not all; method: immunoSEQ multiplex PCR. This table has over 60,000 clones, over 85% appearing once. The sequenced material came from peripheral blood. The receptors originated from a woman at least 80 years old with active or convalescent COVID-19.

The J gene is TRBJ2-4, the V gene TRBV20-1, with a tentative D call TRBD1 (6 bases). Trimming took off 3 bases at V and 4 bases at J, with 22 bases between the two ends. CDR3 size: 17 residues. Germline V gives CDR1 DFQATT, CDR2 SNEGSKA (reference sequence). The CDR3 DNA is TGCAGTGCTAGTAGTGGGGGCTTTGGCCCTGAAAAAAACATTCAGTACTTC. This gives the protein CSASSGGFGPEKNIQYF.

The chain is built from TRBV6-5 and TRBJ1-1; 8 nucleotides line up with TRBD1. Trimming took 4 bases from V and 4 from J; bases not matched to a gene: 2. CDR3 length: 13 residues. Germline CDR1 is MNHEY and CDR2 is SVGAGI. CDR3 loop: CASSSTGGTEAFF. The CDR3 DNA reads TGTGCCAGCAGTTCCACAGGGGGCACTGAAGCTTTCTTT.

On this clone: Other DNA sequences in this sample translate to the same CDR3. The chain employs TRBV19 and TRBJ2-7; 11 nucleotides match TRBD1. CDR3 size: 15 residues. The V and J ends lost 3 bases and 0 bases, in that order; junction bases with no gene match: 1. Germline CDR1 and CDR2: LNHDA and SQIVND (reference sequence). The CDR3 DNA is TGTGCCAGTAGTATCGGGACAGGGGGCTCCTACGAGCAGTACTTC. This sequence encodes CASSIGTGGSYEQYF.

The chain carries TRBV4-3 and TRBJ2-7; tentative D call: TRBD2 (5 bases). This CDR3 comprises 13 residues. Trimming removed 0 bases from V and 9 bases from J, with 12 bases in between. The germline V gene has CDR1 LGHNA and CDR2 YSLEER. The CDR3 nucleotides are TGCGCCAGCAGCCAAGAGTTGAGGGCGGCGCAGTACTTC. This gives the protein CASSQELRAAQYF.

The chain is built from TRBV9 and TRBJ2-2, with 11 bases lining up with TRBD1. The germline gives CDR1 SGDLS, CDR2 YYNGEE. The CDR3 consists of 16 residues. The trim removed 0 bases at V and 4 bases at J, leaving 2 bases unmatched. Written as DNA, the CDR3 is TGTGCCAGCAGCGTAGAGGGGACAGGGGGCACCGGGGAGCTGTTTTTT. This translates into CASSVEGTGGTGELFF.

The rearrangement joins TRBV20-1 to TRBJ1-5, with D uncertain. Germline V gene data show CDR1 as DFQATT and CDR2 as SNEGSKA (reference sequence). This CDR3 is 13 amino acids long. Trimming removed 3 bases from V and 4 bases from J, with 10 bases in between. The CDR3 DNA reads TGCAGTGCTAGTTGGCAGAAAAATCAGCCCCAGCATTTT. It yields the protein CSASWQKNQPQHF.

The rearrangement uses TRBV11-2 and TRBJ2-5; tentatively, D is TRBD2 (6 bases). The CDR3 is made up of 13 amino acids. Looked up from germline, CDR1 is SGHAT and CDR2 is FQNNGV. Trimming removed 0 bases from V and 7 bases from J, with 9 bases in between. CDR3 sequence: CASSLDRRGTQYF. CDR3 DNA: TGTGCCAGCAGCTTAGACCGGCGGGGGACCCAGTACTTC.

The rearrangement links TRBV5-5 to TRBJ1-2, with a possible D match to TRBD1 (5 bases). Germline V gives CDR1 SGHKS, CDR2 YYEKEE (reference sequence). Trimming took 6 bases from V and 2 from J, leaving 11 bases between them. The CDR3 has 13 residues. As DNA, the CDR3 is TGTGCCAGCAACCCACGGGGGAACTATGGCTACACCTTC. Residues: CASNPRGNYGYTF.

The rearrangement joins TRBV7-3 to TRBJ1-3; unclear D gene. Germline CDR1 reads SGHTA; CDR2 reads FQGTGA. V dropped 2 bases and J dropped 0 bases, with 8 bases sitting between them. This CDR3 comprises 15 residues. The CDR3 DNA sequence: TGTGCCAGCAGCTTATGGGCCGGCTCTGGAAACACCATATATTTT. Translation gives CASSLWAGSGNTIYF.

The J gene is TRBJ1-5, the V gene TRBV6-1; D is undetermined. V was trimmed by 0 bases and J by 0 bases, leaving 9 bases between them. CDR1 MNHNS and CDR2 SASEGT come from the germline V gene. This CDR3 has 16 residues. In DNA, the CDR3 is TGTGCCAGCAGTGAAGCGTCCGGGAATAGCAATCAGCCCCAGCATTTT. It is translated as CASSEASGNSNQPQHF.

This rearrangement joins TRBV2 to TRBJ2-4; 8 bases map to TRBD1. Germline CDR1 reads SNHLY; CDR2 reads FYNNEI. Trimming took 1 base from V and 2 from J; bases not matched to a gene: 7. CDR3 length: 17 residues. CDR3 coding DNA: TGTGCCAGCAGTGAAGTTCGGACAGGGAGGACCAAAAACATTCAGTACTTC. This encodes CASSEVRTGRTKNIQYF.

The CDR3 DNA follows: TGTGCCAGCAGCGCAGGGGGACGGGGCACTGAAGCTTTCTTT. It codes for CASSAGGRGTEAFF. The chain combines TRBV28 with TRBJ1-1, with TRBD1 identical over 7 bases. The V gene end was trimmed by 6 bases and the J gene end by 4 bases; junction bases not matched to a gene: 8. Germline CDR1 and CDR2: MDHEN and SYDVKM. The CDR3 is 14 residues long.

In DNA form, the CDR3 reads TGTGCCACCAGTGGTAGGGGATCCTACGAGCAGTACTTC. It codes for CATSGRGSYEQYF. The rearrangement uses TRBV24-1 and TRBJ2-7, with TRBD1 as a possible D gene (5 bases). The CDR3 is 13 residues long. The ends were cut back, 5 bases at V and 1 base at J, with 8 bases in the middle. Germline V gene sequence: CDR1 KGHDR, CDR2 SFDVKD.

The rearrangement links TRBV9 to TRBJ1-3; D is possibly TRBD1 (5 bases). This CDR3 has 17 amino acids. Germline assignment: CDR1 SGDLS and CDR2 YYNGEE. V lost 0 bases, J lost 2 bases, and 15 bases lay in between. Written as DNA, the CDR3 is TGTGCCAGCAGCGTAGCTGGTTCCAGGGCGGCTGGAAACACCATATATTTT. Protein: CASSVAGSRAAGNTIYF.

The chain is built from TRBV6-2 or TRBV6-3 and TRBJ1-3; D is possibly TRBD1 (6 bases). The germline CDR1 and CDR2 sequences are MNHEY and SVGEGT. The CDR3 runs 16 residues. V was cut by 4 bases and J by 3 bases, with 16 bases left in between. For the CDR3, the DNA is TGTGCCAGCAGTTCCCCAGGGGTGCCGTATGGAAACACCATATATTTT. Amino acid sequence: CASSSPGVPYGNTIYF.

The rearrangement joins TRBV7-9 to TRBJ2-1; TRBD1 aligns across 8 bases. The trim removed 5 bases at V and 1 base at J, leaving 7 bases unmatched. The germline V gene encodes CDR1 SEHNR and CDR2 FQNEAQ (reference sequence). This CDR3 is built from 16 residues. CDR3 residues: CASSIRQGPSYNEQFF. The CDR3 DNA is TGTGCCAGCAGCATAAGACAGGGGCCGTCCTACAATGAGCAGTTCTTC.

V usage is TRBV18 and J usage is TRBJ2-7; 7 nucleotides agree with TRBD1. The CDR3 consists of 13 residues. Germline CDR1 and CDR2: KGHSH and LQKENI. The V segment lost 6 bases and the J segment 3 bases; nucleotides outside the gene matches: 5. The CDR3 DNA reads TGTGCCAGCTCCCGGGACAGAAACTACGAGCAGTACTTC. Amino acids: CASSRDRNYEQYF.

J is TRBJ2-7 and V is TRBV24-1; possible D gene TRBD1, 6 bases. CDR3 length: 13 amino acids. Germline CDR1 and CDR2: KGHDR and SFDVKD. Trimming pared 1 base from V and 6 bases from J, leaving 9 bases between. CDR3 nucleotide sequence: TGTGCCACCAGTGATTTTGCACAGGGCGAGCAGTACTTC. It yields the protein CATSDFAQGEQYF.

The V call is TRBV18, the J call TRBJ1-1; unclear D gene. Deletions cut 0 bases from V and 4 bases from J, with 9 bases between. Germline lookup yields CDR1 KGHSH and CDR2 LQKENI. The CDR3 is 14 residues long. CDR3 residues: CASSPPGRITEAFF. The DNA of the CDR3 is TGTGCCAGCTCACCACCAGGGAGGATCACTGAAGCTTTCTTT. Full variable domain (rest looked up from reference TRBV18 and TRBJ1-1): NAGVMQNPRHLVRRRGQEARLRCSPMKGHSHVYWYRQLPEEGLKFMVYLQKENIIDESGMPKERFSAEFPKEGPSILRIQQVVRGDSAAYFCASSPPGRITEAFFGQGTRLTVV.

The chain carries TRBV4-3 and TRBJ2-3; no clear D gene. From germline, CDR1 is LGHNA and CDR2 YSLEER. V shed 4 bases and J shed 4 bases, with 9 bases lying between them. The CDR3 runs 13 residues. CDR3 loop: CASSRATPDTQYF. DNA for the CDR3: TGCGCCAGCAGCCGAGCCACCCCAGATACGCAGTATTTT.

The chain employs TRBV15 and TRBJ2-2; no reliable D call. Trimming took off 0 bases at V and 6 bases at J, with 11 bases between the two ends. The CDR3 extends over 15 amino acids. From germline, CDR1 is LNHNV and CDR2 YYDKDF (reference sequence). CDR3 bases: TGTGCCACCAGCAGAGATTGGGTGGGCGCCGGGGAGCTGTTTTTT. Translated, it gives CATSRDWVGAGELFF. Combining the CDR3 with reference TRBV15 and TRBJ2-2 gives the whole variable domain DAMVIQNPRYQVTQFGKPVTLSCSQTLNHNVMYWYQQKSSQAPKLLFHYYDKDFNNEADTPDNFQSRRPNTSFCFLDIRSPGLGDTAMYLCATSRDWVGAGELFFGEGSRLTVL.

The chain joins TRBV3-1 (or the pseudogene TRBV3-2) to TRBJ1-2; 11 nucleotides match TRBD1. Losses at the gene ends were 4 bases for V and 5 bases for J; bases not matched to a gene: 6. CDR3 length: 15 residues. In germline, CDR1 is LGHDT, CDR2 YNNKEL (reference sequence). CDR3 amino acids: CASSPPDRGLYGYTF. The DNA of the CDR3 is TGTGCCAGCAGCCCGCCGGACAGGGGGCTGTATGGCTACACCTTC.

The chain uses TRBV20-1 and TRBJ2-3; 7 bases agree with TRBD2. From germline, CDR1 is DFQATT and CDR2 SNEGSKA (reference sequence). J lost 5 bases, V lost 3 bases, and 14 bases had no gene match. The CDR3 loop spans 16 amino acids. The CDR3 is CSASYSGDVEGDTQYF. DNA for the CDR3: TGCAGTGCTAGTTACAGCGGGGACGTGGAGGGAGATACGCAGTATTTT.

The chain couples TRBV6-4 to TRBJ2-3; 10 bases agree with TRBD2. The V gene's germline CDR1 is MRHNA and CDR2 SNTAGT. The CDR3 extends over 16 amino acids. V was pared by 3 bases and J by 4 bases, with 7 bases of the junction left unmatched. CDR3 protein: CASSERSGGGSDTQYF. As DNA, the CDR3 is TGTGCCAGCAGTGAAAGGAGCGGGGGGGGTTCAGATACGCAGTATTTT.

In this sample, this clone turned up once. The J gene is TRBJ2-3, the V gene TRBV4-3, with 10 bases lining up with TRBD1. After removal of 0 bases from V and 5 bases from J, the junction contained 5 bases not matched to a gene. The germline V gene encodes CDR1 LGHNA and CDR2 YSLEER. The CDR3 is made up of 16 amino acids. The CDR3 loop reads CASSQDRTGGRDTQYF. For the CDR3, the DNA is TGCGCCAGCAGCCAAGATCGGACAGGGGGAAGAGATACGCAGTATTTT.

CDR3 bases: TGCGCCAGCAGCCAAGAGGGGGGACCCACTGAAGCTTTCTTT. Amino acid sequence: CASSQEGGPTEAFF. This chain connects TRBV4-3 to TRBJ1-1; D might be TRBD1 (5 bases). The V end lost 0 bases, the J end lost 4 bases, and 9 bases lay between the germline ends. CDR1 is LGHNA and CDR2 is YSLEER in the germline V gene. The CDR3 covers 14 residues.

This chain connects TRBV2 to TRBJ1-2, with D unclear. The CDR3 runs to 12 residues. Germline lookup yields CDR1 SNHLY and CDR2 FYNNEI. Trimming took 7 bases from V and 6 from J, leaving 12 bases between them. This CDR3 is CASNVNGDGYTF. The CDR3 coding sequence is TGTGCCAGCAACGTTAACGGGGATGGCTACACCTTC. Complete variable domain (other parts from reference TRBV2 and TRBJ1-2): EPEVTQTPSHQVTQMGQEVILRCVPISNHLYFYWYRQILGQKVEFLVSFYNNEISEKSEIFDDQFSVERPDGSNFTLKIRSTKLEDSAMYFCASNVNGDGYTFGSGTRLTVV.

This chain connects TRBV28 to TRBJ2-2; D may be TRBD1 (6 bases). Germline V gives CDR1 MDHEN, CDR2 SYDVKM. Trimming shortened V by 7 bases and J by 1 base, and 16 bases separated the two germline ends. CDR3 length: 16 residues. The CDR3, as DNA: TGTGCCAGCACCGGGGTAGGGACATTGAACACCGGGGAGCTGTTTTTT. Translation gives CASTGVGTLNTGELFF.

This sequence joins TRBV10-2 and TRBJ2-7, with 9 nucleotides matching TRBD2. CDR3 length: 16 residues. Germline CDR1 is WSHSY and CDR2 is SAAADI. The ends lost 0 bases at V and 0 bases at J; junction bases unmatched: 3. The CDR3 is CASSESSGGSSYEQYF. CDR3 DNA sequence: TGCGCCAGCAGTGAGTCCAGCGGGGGGAGCTCCTACGAGCAGTACTTC.